Listed below are T cell receptor beta chains from one sample, sequenced in a study of blood T cell repertoires in COVID-19. Sequenced by immunoSEQ multiplex PCR; TCRdb stores in-frame clones only, minus some. The sample lists a few hundred thousand clones; about 91% were seen once. The sequenced sample consisted of peripheral blood. The origin of the receptors is a woman in her twenties or thirties who had recovered from COVID-19. Both conserved end residues are part of each CDR3. Each record gives: clone size, V gene, D gene, J gene, CDR3 DNA, CDR3 protein. A D gene is named only where the DNA matches it firmly. Size is omitted from some rows. Given values are once, few, many or a class for expanded clones.

few	TRBV16	TRBD1	TRBJ1-5	TGTGCCAGCAGCCATTTATTACAGGGGGCCTTCAATCAGCCCCAGCATTTT	CASSHLLQGAFNQPQHF
.	TRBV5-6	TRBD1	TRBJ1-2	TGTGCCAGCAGCTTGATGTCAGGGGGCGTAGGTGGCTACACCTTC	CASSLMSGGVGGYTF
.	TRBV30	.	TRBJ1-6	TGTGCCTGGAGAGGGCAGGGGATTTCACCCCTCCACTTT	CAWRGQGISPLHF
.	TRBV19	.	TRBJ2-3	TGTGCCAGTAGTATAAGGTCCGGCGGGGTGGGGGCAGATACGCAGTATTTT	CASSIRSGGVGADTQYF
.	TRBV4-3	.	TRBJ2-7	TGCGCCAGCAGCCAAGAGGCAGGGGAACACTACGAGCAGTACTTC	CASSQEAGEHYEQYF
.	TRBV24-1	.	TRBJ1-2	TGTGCCACCAGTGTAAGGGGGTTGGATGGCTACACCTTC	CATSVRGLDGYTF
.	TRBV6-2/TRBV6-3	TRBD1	TRBJ1-2	TGTGCCAGCAGCGAAGCCAGGGGGGCCTATGGCTACACCTTC	CASSEARGAYGYTF
.	TRBV15	TRBD1	TRBJ1-1	TGTGCCACCAGCAGAGCACGGGACAGGGGGAACACTGAAGCTTTCTTT	CATSRARDRGNTEAFF
.	TRBV6-6	TRBD1	TRBJ1-2	TGTGCCAGCAGTTACGCCCCAGGGGGTAGCTATGGCTACACCTTC	CASSYAPGGSYGYTF
.	TRBV6-2/TRBV6-3	TRBD1	TRBJ2-2	TGTGCCAGCAGTTACTCTACAGGGGTGATGTCCGGGGAGCTGTTTTTT	CASSYSTGVMSGELFF
.	TRBV7-8	TRBD1	TRBJ2-7	TGTGCCAGCAGCTTACCGGGACAGGGGGCTAGGGAGCAGTACTTC	CASSLPGQGAREQYF
.	TRBV6-6	.	TRBJ1-1	TGTGCCAGCAGCAACGATGGGACAACCACTGAAGCTTTCTTT	CASSNDGTTTEAFF
.	TRBV28	.	TRBJ2-2	TGTGCCAGCAGTCTTGATTATGGGCACATCACCGGGGAGCTGTTTTTT	CASSLDYGHITGELFF
.	TRBV6-1	TRBD1	TRBJ1-3	TGTGCCAGCAGTGCACAGGGGCAGCTATTCGGAAACACCATATATTTT	CASSAQGQLFGNTIYF
.	TRBV19	TRBD1	TRBJ1-1	TGTGCCAGTAGTCGGGACAGGAACACTGAAGCTTTCTTT	CASSRDRNTEAFF
.	TRBV19	TRBD1	TRBJ1-1	TGTGCCAGTAGTATCGGAGGGGGCCACACTGAAGCTTTCTTT	CASSIGGGHTEAFF
.	TRBV7-3	TRBD1	TRBJ1-6	TGTGCCAGCAGGTCCGGGACAGGGAATTCACCCCTCCACTTT	CASRSGTGNSPLHF
.	TRBV7-9	.	TRBJ2-5	TGTGCCAGCAGCTTAGGGACCGGGACTCCCTGGGAGACCCAGTACTTC	CASSLGTGTPWETQYF
.	TRBV4-1	.	TRBJ1-1	TGCGCCAGCAGCCAAGTGTACAGCAGTGAAGCTTTCTTT	CASSQVYSSEAFF
.	TRBV3-1/TRBV3-2	TRBD1	TRBJ1-1	TGTGCCAGCAGCCAAGGGGACAGGGGGTATCAAGCTTTCTTT	CASSQGDRGYQAFF
.	TRBV7-9	.	TRBJ2-7	TGTGCCAGCACCTCCTCCCAGGTCCACGAGCAGTACTTC	CASTSSQVHEQYF
.	TRBV5-1	TRBD2	TRBJ2-7	TGCGCCAGCAGCTTGGACCCTAGCGGCTCCTCCTACGAGCAGTACTTC	CASSLDPSGSSYEQYF
.	TRBV6-5	TRBD2	TRBJ2-5	TGTGCCAGCAGCATTGCGGGGGGAATGCGAGAGACCCAGTACTTC	CASSIAGGMRETQYF
.	TRBV5-6	.	TRBJ2-5	TGTGCCAGCAGCCTGGACAGACAAGAGACCCAGTACTTC	CASSLDRQETQYF
.	TRBV5-1	TRBD1	TRBJ1-6	TGCGCCAGCAGCTTGGCAACAGGGGAAAGATCTAATTCACCCCTCCACTTT	CASSLATGERSNSPLHF
.	TRBV5-6	.	TRBJ1-3	TGTGCCAGCAGCAGCTTCGGGGGGACTTTGACTGGAAACACCATATATTTT	CASSSFGGTLTGNTIYF
.	TRBV7-8	.	TRBJ1-2	TGTGCCAGCAGCTTGGGGGCAGATTACTATGGCTACACCTTC	CASSLGADYYGYTF
few	TRBV6-5	.	TRBJ1-6	TGTGCCAGCAGTCCGCGACAGAATAATTCACCCCTCCACTTT	CASSPRQNNSPLHF
.	TRBV19	.	TRBJ1-5	TGTGCCAGTAGTATTAGCCCGCGCGGCAATCAGCCCCAGCATTTT	CASSISPRGNQPQHF
.	TRBV4-2	TRBD1	TRBJ1-3	TGTGCCAGCAGCAATAGACAGGGCTCTGGAAACACCATATATTTT	CASSNRQGSGNTIYF
.	TRBV15	.	TRBJ2-5	TGTGCCACCAGCAGAGGACAGGACCAAGAGACCCAGTACTTC	CATSRGQDQETQYF
.	TRBV28	.	TRBJ1-1	TGTGCCAGCGGTCAAACCAGTGGGGGGGCGAGGAGGACTGAAGCTTTCTTT	CASGQTSGGARRTEAFF
.	TRBV28	TRBD1	TRBJ1-2	TGTGCCAGCAGGGGACAGGGGGCTCGCGCTGGCTACACCTTC	CASRGQGARAGYTF
.	TRBV4-2	TRBD1	TRBJ2-1	TGTGCCAGCAGCCAAAATGACAGGGACCACAATGAGCAGTTCTTC	CASSQNDRDHNEQFF
.	TRBV3-1/TRBV3-2	TRBD2	TRBJ2-3	TGTGCCAGCAGTCGGACTAGCGCCTATACGCAGTATTTT	CASSRTSAYTQYF
.	TRBV4-1	TRBD2	TRBJ2-2	TGCGCCAGCAGCCAATATAGAGCGGGGGGGGACACCGGGGAGCTGTTTTTT	CASSQYRAGGDTGELFF
few	TRBV28	TRBD1	TRBJ1-1	TGTGCCAGCAGTTACGACAGGGGTAGGACTGAAGCTTTCTTT	CASSYDRGRTEAFF
.	TRBV5-4	TRBD2	TRBJ2-1	TGTGCCAGCAGCTCACCTAGCGGGGGACTACACGAGCAGTTCTTC	CASSSPSGGLHEQFF
.	TRBV5-1	.	TRBJ1-1	TGCGCCAGCAGCTTAACGGGCACTGAAGCTTTCTTT	CASSLTGTEAFF
.	TRBV20-1	.	TRBJ2-1	TGCAGTGCTAGAGCAGGCCATGAGCAGTTCTTC	CSARAGHEQFF
few	TRBV30	.	TRBJ1-1	TGTGCCTGGAGATCTAACACTGAAGCTTTCTTT	CAWRSNTEAFF
.	TRBV7-8	.	TRBJ2-1	TGTGCCAGCAGCTTAGACGAATCGGTTGATGAGCAGTTCTTC	CASSLDESVDEQFF
.	TRBV7-3	.	TRBJ2-1	TGTGCCAGCAGCCTAGGCTCCTACAATGAGCAGTTCTTC	CASSLGSYNEQFF
.	TRBV7-8	.	TRBJ2-5	TGTGCCAGCAGCTTCGACCCCCCGGGGGCCCAGTACTTC	CASSFDPPGAQYF
once	TRBV28	TRBD2	TRBJ2-7	TGTGCCAGCGGGGAGGGGCTTTCCTACGAGCAGTACTTC	CASGEGLSYEQYF
.	TRBV10-3	.	TRBJ2-7	TGTGCCATCAGTGAGAAGCGAGGTGGCGAGCAGTACTTC	CAISEKRGGEQYF
.	TRBV3-1/TRBV3-2	.	TRBJ2-5	TGTGCCAGCAGCCAAAGTCCTCGGGCCGGGGGAGAGACCCAGTACTTC	CASSQSPRAGGETQYF
.	TRBV18	TRBD2	TRBJ2-1	TGTGCCAGCTCACCACCTGACGAGCGGGGGTTCCAGTTCTTC	CASSPPDERGFQFF
.	TRBV15	TRBD1	TRBJ2-1	TGTGCCACCAGCAGACCACCGGGACAGGGCCTCGATGAGCAGTTCTTC	CATSRPPGQGLDEQFF
.	TRBV10-3	.	TRBJ2-7	TGTGCCATCAGTGTTCAGATGTACGAGCAGTACTTC	CAISVQMYEQYF
.	TRBV11-2	.	TRBJ2-1	TGTGCCAGCAGCTTGGCCGGGGGACGGAAGTTCTTC	CASSLAGGRKFF
.	TRBV2	TRBD1	TRBJ2-2	TGTGCCAGCAGTGATCAACAGGGGGCAAGCGGGGAGCTGTTTTTT	CASSDQQGASGELFF
.	TRBV5-1	.	TRBJ1-5	TGCGCCAGCAGCTTGGGGGCAGGGAATAGCAATCAGCCCCAGCATTTT	CASSLGAGNSNQPQHF
.	TRBV20-1	.	TRBJ1-4	TGCAGTGCTAGTAGGACTGGAATCAATGAAAAACTGTTTTTT	CSASRTGINEKLFF
.	TRBV14	TRBD1	TRBJ1-1	TGTGCCAGCAGACCGGGACAGGACTACACTGAAGCTTTCTTT	CASRPGQDYTEAFF
.	TRBV7-2	TRBD2	TRBJ2-7	TGTGCCAGCAGCTTAAGGGGCATCGGGGGGGCCAATCCTTACGAGCAGTACTTC	CASSLRGIGGANPYEQYF
.	TRBV19	.	TRBJ1-2	TGTGCCAGTAAATCGGACACCGCTAACTATGGCTACACCTTC	CASKSDTANYGYTF
.	TRBV19	.	TRBJ2-3	TGTGCCAGTAGCCGACAGGTCACAGATACGCAGTATTTT	CASSRQVTDTQYF
once	TRBV30	.	TRBJ1-1	TGTGCGGGGGGGCGCCGGAACACTGAAGCTTTCTTT	CAGGRRNTEAFF
.	TRBV4-3	.	TRBJ1-1	TGCGCCAGCAGCCAATCTCGGACTAGAAGAGCTTTCTTT	CASSQSRTRRAFF